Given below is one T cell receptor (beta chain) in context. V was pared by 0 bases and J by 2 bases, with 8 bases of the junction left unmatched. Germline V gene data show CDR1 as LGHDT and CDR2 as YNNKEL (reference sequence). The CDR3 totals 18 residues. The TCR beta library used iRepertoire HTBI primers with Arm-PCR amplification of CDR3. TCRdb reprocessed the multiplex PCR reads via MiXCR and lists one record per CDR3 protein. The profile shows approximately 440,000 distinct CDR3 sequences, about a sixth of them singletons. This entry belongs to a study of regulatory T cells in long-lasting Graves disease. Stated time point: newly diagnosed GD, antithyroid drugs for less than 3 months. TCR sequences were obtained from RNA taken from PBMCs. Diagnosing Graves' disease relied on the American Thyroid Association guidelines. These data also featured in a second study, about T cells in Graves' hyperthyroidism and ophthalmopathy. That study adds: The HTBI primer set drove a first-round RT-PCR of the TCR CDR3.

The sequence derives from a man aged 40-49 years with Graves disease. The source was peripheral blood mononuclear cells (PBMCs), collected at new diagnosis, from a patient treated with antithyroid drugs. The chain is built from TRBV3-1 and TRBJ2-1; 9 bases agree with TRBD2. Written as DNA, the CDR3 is TGTGCCAGCAGCCAAGATGTCCTAGCGGGAATCACCTACAATGAGCAGTTCTTC. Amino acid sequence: CASSQDVLAGITYNEQFF.